The rows below give T cell receptor beta chains drawn from one sample of a study of radiation and T cells in renal cell carcinoma. The data were produced by immunoSEQ multiplex PCR, yet TCRdb's version contains in-frame clones alone and is incomplete. The sample shows approximately 150,000 clones, 65% to 90% of them seen only once. Specimen: blood, collected from a patient whose treatment included radiotherapy and nephrectomy. These receptors originate from a woman between 45 and 60 years old with renal cell carcinoma. Each CDR3 is given with its conserved first and last residue. The D gene is left open where the match is weak. The size of a clone is reported for some rows only, either as once, few or many, or as a class for expanded clones.

NA	TRBV11-3	TRBJ2-5	TRBD1	TGTGCCAGCAGCTTAAGTGGACAGGGAGGAGAGACCCAGTACTTC	CASSLSGQGGETQYF
NA	TRBV9	TRBJ2-3	TRBD2	TGTGCCAGCAGCGGGGGCAGCGGGAAAGATACGCAGTATTTT	CASSGGSGKDTQYF
NA	TRBV15	TRBJ2-7	NA	TGTGCCACCAGCATCCTAACGGGACGCAAATTCTACGAGCAGTACTTC	CATSILTGRKFYEQYF
NA	TRBV28	TRBJ1-5	NA	TGTGCCAGCAGTCCCCACAGCCAACATCAGCCCCAGCATTTT	CASSPHSQHQPQHF
NA	TRBV5-4	TRBJ2-3	TRBD2	TGTGCCAGCAGCATTGCAGCGGGAGGCGGGGCCGATACGCAGTATTTT	CASSIAAGGGADTQYF
NA	TRBV6-5	TRBJ1-5	NA	TGTGCCAGCAGTTACTCGAGGGCGGGGAATCAGCCCCAGCATTTT	CASSYSRAGNQPQHF
NA	TRBV6-6	TRBJ1-2	NA	TGTGCCAGCAGCCTCCAGGGCGGGGGGAATGGCTACACCTTC	CASSLQGGGNGYTF
NA	TRBV15	TRBJ2-7	TRBD2	TGTGCCACCAGCAGAGGGGCGGGAGCATCCTACGAGCAGTACTTC	CATSRGAGASYEQYF
NA	TRBV7-9	TRBJ1-2	NA	TGTGCCAGCAGCCGCGGGGCCGTGGGTGGCTACACCTTC	CASSRGAVGGYTF
NA	TRBV30	TRBJ2-7	NA	TGTGCCTGGAGTGAAGACTACGAGCAGTACTTC	CAWSEDYEQYF
NA	TRBV28	TRBJ2-1	TRBD1	TGTGCCAGCTTCGAACAGGGGGCGGGGAATGAGCAGTTCTTC	CASFEQGAGNEQFF
NA	TRBV30	TRBJ1-2	NA	TGTGCCTGGAGAGTTAGTCCGTTTTATGGCTACACCTTC	CAWRVSPFYGYTF
NA	TRBV10-1	TRBJ2-7	TRBD2	TGCGCCAGCAGCTCCGGGACTAGCGGCTACGAGCAGTACTTC	CASSSGTSGYEQYF
NA	TRBV11-3	TRBJ2-7	TRBD2	TGTGCCAGCAGCTTCGGGGGGAACTACGAGCAGTACTTC	CASSFGGNYEQYF
NA	TRBV11-2	TRBJ1-2	TRBD1	TGTGCCAGCAGCCGGGACAGGATGGTTCGCACCTTC	CASSRDRMVRTF
NA	TRBV15	TRBJ1-5	NA	TGTGCCACCAGCAGAGATCCAGGGCAGGGCCAGCCCCAGCATTTT	CATSRDPGQGQPQHF
once	TRBV5-1	TRBJ2-3	NA	TGCGCCAGCAGCGGAGGTGGGGAGGGCACAGATACGCAGTATTTT	CASSGGGEGTDTQYF
NA	TRBV19	TRBJ1-2	NA	TGTGCCAGTAGTCGCCCGACAGGTGACTATGGCTACACCTTC	CASSRPTGDYGYTF
NA	TRBV5-5	TRBJ2-3	NA	TGTGCCAGCAGGTACTTGGGGGGCACAGATACGCAGTATTTT	CASRYLGGTDTQYF
few	TRBV28	TRBJ1-2	TRBD1	TGTGCCAGCAGTTACAGGGGCGACTATGGCTACACCTTC	CASSYRGDYGYTF
NA	TRBV11-3	TRBJ1-1	NA	TGTGCCAGCAGCTTTCGAGGGACTGAAGCTTTCTTT	CASSFRGTEAFF
NA	TRBV10-1	TRBJ1-3	NA	TGCGCCAGTGGAGACTCTGGAAACACCATATATTTT	CASGDSGNTIYF
once	TRBV5-1	TRBJ2-7	TRBD1	TGCGCCAGCAGCTTGGACGCAGGGGGCGACGAGCAGTACTTC	CASSLDAGGDEQYF
NA	TRBV4-3	TRBJ1-3	TRBD1	TGCGCCAGCAGCCAAGATTGGGGAACCGGGACAGGGTCTGGAAACACCATATATTTT	CASSQDWGTGTGSGNTIYF
NA	TRBV5-1	TRBJ1-6	NA	TGCGCCAGCAGCTCGGGAGCAGGGTCCTACTCACCCCTCCACTTT	CASSSGAGSYSPLHF
NA	TRBV27	TRBJ2-2	NA	TGTGCCAGCGGGTTAACAGGGTACGGGGAGCTGTTTTTT	CASGLTGYGELFF
NA	TRBV18	TRBJ2-5	NA	TGTGCCAGCTCACCACGGGGGGCTGGAGAGACCCAGTACTTC	CASSPRGAGETQYF
NA	TRBV6-5	TRBJ1-2	TRBD1	TGTGCCAGCAGCCCTACGACAGGGGCGAGTGGCTACACCTTC	CASSPTTGASGYTF